Sequencing of this T cell receptor beta chain was carried out in a study of T cell repertoires in cytomegalovirus infection. Study at large: From public TCR beta signatures came an indication of both CMV infection and matching HLA type.

One entry per CDR3 protein, called by TCRdb with MiXCR from the reads. The table has 150,000 to 200,000 distinct CDR3 sequences, roughly 9.8% seen once. Germline assignment: CDR1 SGHVS and CDR2 FQNEAQ. There are 16 residues in the CDR3. V shed 4 bases, J shed 8 bases, and the junction held 13 bases outside the gene matches. Notes on the study in general: Cumulative public TCR beta family frequency identified carriers of CMV plus the relevant HLA. The ex vivo response was dominated by HLA-C-restricted CMV-specific TCR beta clonotypes.

This clonotype was detected ten times or more. Antigen unknown. The TCR originated in a human donor in good health (CMV status not recorded). Some clones in this sample may be carry-over from other donors' samples. Sequenced sample: PBMCs. The chain combines TRBV7-8 with TRBJ2-1, with 8 nucleotides matching TRBD2. CDR3 protein: CASSSPSGGFTDEQFF. The CDR3 nucleotides are TGTGCCAGCAGCTCGCCGAGCGGGGGATTTACCGATGAGCAGTTCTTC.